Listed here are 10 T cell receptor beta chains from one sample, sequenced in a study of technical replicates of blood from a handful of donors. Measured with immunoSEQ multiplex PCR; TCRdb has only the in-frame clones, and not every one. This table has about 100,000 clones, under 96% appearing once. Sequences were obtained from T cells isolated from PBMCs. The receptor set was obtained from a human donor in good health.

As DNA, the CDR3 is TGTGCCAGCAGGTACCACTTGAACACTGAAGCTTTCTTT. Protein sequence: CASRYHLNTEAFF. The V gene is TRBV28, the J gene TRBJ1-1; the D is unclear. This CDR3 has 13 amino acids. V was pared by 6 bases and J by 0 bases, with 8 bases between. Germline CDR1 MDHEN, CDR2 SYDVKM.

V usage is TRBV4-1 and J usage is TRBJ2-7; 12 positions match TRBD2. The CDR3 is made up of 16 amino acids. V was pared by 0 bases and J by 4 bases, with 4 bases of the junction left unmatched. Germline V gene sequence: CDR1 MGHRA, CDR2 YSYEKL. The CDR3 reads CASSQERTSGIYEQYF. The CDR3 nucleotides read TGCGCCAGCAGCCAAGAGAGGACTAGCGGGATATACGAGCAGTACTTC.

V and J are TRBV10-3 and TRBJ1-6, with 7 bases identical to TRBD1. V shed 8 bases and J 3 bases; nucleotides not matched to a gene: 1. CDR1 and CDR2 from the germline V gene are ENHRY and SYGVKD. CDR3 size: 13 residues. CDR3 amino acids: CAIGDSYNSPLHF. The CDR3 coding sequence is TGTGCCATCGGGGACAGCTATAATTCACCCCTCCACTTT.

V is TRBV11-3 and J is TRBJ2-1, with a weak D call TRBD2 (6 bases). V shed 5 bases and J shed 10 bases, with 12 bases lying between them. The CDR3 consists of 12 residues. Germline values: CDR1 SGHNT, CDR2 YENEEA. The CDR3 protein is CASSGPGLEQFF. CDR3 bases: TGTGCCAGCAGCGGGCCGGGACTCGAGCAGTTCTTC.

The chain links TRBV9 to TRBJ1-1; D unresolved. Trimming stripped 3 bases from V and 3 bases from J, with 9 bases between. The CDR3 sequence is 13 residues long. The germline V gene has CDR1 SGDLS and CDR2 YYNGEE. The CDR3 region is CASSGKLDTEAFF. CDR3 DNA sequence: TGTGCCAGCAGCGGGAAGCTAGACACTGAAGCTTTCTTT.

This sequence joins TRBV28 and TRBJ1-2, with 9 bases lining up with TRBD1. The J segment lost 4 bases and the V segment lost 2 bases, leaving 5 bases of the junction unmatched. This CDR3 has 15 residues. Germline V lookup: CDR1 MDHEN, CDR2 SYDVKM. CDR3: CASSLNRGLGYGYTF. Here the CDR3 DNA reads TGTGCCAGCAGTTTAAACAGGGGGCTGGGCTATGGCTACACCTTC.

CDR3 in DNA: TGTGCCAGCAGCTTCGGGGGGGGAAGAGTTAACACTGAAGCTTTCTTT. This translates into CASSFGGGRVNTEAFF. The chain employs TRBV5-4 and TRBJ1-1, with D tentatively TRBD1 (5 bases). Trimming took off 2 bases at V and 2 bases at J, with 16 bases between the two ends. Germline V gives CDR1 SGHNT, CDR2 YYREEE (reference sequence). CDR3 size: 16 residues.

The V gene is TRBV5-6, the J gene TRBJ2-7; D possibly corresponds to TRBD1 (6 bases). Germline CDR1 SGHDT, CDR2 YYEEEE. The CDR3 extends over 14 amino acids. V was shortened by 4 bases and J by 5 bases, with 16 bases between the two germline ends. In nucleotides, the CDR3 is TGTGCCAGCAGCCCCTTGGACAGCCTGCACGAGCAGTACTTC. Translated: CASSPLDSLHEQYF.

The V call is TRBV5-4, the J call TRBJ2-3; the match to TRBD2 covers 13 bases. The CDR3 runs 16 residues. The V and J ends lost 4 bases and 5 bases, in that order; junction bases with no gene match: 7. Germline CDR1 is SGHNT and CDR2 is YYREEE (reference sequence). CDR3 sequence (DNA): TGTGCCAGCAGCGCGACTAGCGGGGGGCTGGGAGATACGCAGTATTTT. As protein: CASSATSGGLGDTQYF.

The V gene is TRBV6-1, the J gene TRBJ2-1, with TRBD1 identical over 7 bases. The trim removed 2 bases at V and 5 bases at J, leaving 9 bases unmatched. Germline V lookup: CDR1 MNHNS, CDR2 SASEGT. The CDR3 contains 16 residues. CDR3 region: CASSELRRGLDNEQFF. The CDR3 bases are TGTGCCAGCAGTGAATTGCGAAGGGGGCTCGACAATGAGCAGTTCTTC.